A single sample is the source of the 5 T cell receptor beta chains below, sequenced in a study of identifying expanded T cells in peripheral blood. Here immunoSEQ multiplex PCR was the method, and the copy in TCRdb shows in-frame clones only, minus some. The sample carries some 90,000 clones, around 86% recorded once. Sequencing was done on a sample of blood. The receptors were sampled from a person aged 18-69 years in good health.

In this sample, this clone turned up once. V gene TRBV18 combines with J gene TRBJ1-2, with D possibly matching TRBD1 (6 bases). V lost 6 bases and J lost 6, with 14 bases in between. Germline V gene data show CDR1 as KGHSH and CDR2 as LQKENI. The CDR3 runs to 13 residues. DNA of the CDR3: TGTGCCAGCTCCCACGGAGGGGGGGATGGCTACACCTTC. Protein sequence: CASSHGGGDGYTF.

This clone was counted a few times. The J gene is TRBJ2-3, the V gene TRBV7-2; D perhaps matches TRBD2 (5 bases). The germline V gene encodes CDR1 SGHTA and CDR2 FQGNSA. V gave up 5 bases and J gave up 5 bases, with 8 bases separating them. The CDR3 covers 12 residues. The CDR3 DNA reads TGTGCCAGCAGCCCTACTAGAGATACGCAGTATTTT. Its protein is CASSPTRDTQYF.

The gene calls are TRBV29-1 and TRBJ2-5; 10 nucleotides line up with TRBD1. The trim removed 7 bases at V and 2 bases at J, leaving 1 base unmatched. The CDR3 is 12 amino acids. Germline V lookup: CDR1 SQVTM, CDR2 ANQGSEA. CDR3 amino acids: CSGTGGQETQYF. Here the CDR3 DNA reads TGCAGCGGGACAGGGGGACAAGAGACCCAGTACTTC. Complete variable domain (other parts from reference TRBV29-1 and TRBJ2-5): SAVISQKPSRDICQRGTSLTIQCQVDSQVTMMFWYRQQPGQSLTLIATANQGSEATYESGFVIDKFPISRPNLTFSTLTVSNMSPEDSSIYLCSGTGGQETQYFGPGTRLLVL.

J is TRBJ1-1 and V is TRBV19; D possibly corresponds to TRBD1 (5 bases). V was cut by 5 bases and J by 0 bases, with 19 bases left in between. The CDR3 loop spans 17 amino acids. In germline, CDR1 is LNHDA, CDR2 SQIVND (reference sequence). CDR3 nucleotides: TGTGCCAGTAGTCTCAGGGTGGCGGGTTTTATGAACACTGAAGCTTTCTTT. This translates into CASSLRVAGFMNTEAFF.

This chain connects TRBV7-7 to TRBJ2-7; 7 bases fit TRBD1. CDR3 size: 13 residues. The germline gives CDR1 SSHAT, CDR2 FNYEAQ (reference sequence). Germline trimming cut 2 bases from V and 4 bases from J; bases unmatched to any gene: 2. CDR3 in amino acids: CASSLQTGYEQYF. DNA for the CDR3: TGTGCCAGCAGCTTACAGACAGGGTACGAGCAGTACTTC.